The 17 T cell receptor beta chains given below trace back to one sample, sequenced in a study of blood T cell repertoires in COVID-19. Sequencing was performed with immunoSEQ multiplex PCR; in TCRdb, only in-frame clones are kept and a portion is missing. The sample includes roughly 57,000 clones, more than 90% seen only once; the top ten take 3.1%. Sequenced material: peripheral blood. The origin of the receptors is a human donor in a cohort sampled during active COVID-19.

This clone was seen just once. V usage is TRBV19 and J usage is TRBJ1-4; 7 positions match TRBD1. Germline CDR1 and CDR2: LNHDA and SQIVND (reference sequence). The CDR3 runs to 14 residues. Germline trimming cut 7 bases from V and 7 bases from J; bases unmatched to any gene: 9. The CDR3 region has the DNA TGTGCCAGTATCGCACAGGGGCCCTCTGAAAAACTGTTTTTT. Translating it yields CASIAQGPSEKLFF.

The rearrangement uses TRBV27 and TRBJ1-2; 11 nucleotides agree with TRBD1. Germline V gives CDR1 MNHEY, CDR2 SMNVEV (reference sequence). The V gene end was trimmed by 5 bases and the J gene end by 8 bases; junction bases not matched to a gene: 10. The CDR3 contains 15 residues. CDR3: CASSHGTGGSLGYTF. The CDR3 coding sequence is TGTGCCAGCAGTCATGGGACAGGGGGTTCCCTAGGCTACACCTTC.

The rearrangement joins TRBV19 to TRBJ1-5; D is perhaps TRBD1 (6 bases). The germline CDR1 and CDR2 sequences are LNHDA and SQIVND (reference sequence). This CDR3 comprises 14 residues. The germline V and J ends were trimmed by 3 bases and 4 bases, with 10 bases remaining between them. DNA for the CDR3: TGTGCCAGTAGTATCCTTGGACAGAATCAGCCCCAGCATTTT. Protein: CASSILGQNQPQHF.

This rearrangement joins TRBV29-1 to TRBJ2-7; 12 bases fit TRBD2. Germline lookup yields CDR1 SQVTM and CDR2 ANQGSEA. J was trimmed by 4 bases and V by 4 bases; bases with no gene match: 2. The CDR3 length is 13 residues. In nucleotides, the CDR3 is TGCAGCGTTGGGACTAGCGGGACGTACGAGCAGTACTTC. Amino acid sequence: CSVGTSGTYEQYF.

The chain carries TRBV28 and TRBJ2-3; 8 bases are a match to TRBD1. The CDR3 sequence is 14 residues long. The germline CDR1 and CDR2 sequences are MDHEN and SYDVKM. The V gene end was trimmed by 7 bases and the J gene end by 2 bases; junction bases not matched to a gene: 5. CDR3 sequence (DNA): TGTGCCAGCACAGGGGGCAGCCACACAGATACGCAGTATTTT. This gives the protein CASTGGSHTDTQYF.

The chain employs TRBV19 and TRBJ2-3; 14 bases align to TRBD2. V lost 6 bases and J lost 5; bases outside the gene matches: 10. CDR1 LNHDA and CDR2 SQIVND come from the germline V gene (reference sequence). CDR3 length: 17 residues. The CDR3 region has the DNA TGTGCCAGTAGCCGTTCGGGGACTAGCGGGAGTCAAGATACGCAGTATTTT. Its protein product is CASSRSGTSGSQDTQYF.

The rearrangement joins TRBV4-1 to TRBJ1-1; D call uncertain. The CDR3 extends over 14 amino acids. Germline V CDR1 and CDR2: MGHRA, YSYEKL. Trimming removed 3 bases at V and 3 bases at J, with 11 bases between. CDR3 protein: CASSQVPSYTEAFF. In nucleotides, the CDR3 is TGCGCCAGCAGCCAGGTCCCGAGCTACACTGAAGCTTTCTTT.

The chain employs TRBV20-1 and TRBJ1-4; TRBD1 might be the D (6 bases). This CDR3 comprises 14 residues. In germline, CDR1 is DFQATT, CDR2 SNEGSKA (reference sequence). With 3 bases removed from V and 0 bases from J, the gap between germline ends came to 8 bases. For the CDR3, the DNA is TGCAGTGCTAGTAGGACAGCAACTAATGAAAAACTGTTTTTT. Translating it yields CSASRTATNEKLFF.

The CDR3 sequence: CASSSGTSGGGELFF. The CDR3 DNA sequence: TGTGCCAGCAGTTCTGGGACTAGCGGTGGCGGGGAGCTGTTTTTT. The chain carries TRBV27 and TRBJ2-2; 11 nucleotides match TRBD2. The CDR3 length is 15 residues. Germline values: CDR1 MNHEY, CDR2 SMNVEV (reference sequence). V gave up 4 bases and J gave up 7 bases; unmatched junction bases: 5.

The chain is built from TRBV4-3 and TRBJ1-2, with 7 bases lining up with TRBD1. The CDR3 is 14 amino acids. The germline V gene has CDR1 LGHNA and CDR2 YSLEER. The trim removed 4 bases at V and 7 bases at J, leaving 9 bases unmatched. CDR3 protein: CASSRNRGDSGYTF. CDR3 DNA sequence: TGCGCCAGCAGCCGGAACAGGGGTGATAGTGGCTACACCTTC.

The gene calls are TRBV18 and TRBJ2-5; the match to TRBD1 covers 9 bases. Germline V gene data show CDR1 as KGHSH and CDR2 as LQKENI. V shed 4 bases, J shed 0 bases, and the junction held 6 bases outside the gene matches. This CDR3 has 16 residues. For the CDR3, the DNA is TGTGCCAGCTCACAAGCCTACAGGGGGCACCAAGAGACCCAGTACTTC. This codes for CASSQAYRGHQETQYF.

The rearrangement links TRBV4-3 to TRBJ2-3, with 9 bases lining up with TRBD2. Germline CDR1 reads LGHNA; CDR2 reads YSLEER. After removal of 3 bases from V and 6 bases from J, the junction contained 16 bases not matched to a gene. The CDR3 totals 18 residues. The CDR3 loop reads CASSQNPITAGGQDTQYF. The CDR3 bases are TGCGCCAGCAGCCAGAATCCAATCACGGCGGGGGGGCAGGATACGCAGTATTTT.

The count of this clone is one. V and J are TRBV27 and TRBJ1-2, with TRBD1 as a possible D gene (6 bases). Looked up from germline, CDR1 is MNHEY and CDR2 is SMNVEV (reference sequence). The CDR3 runs to 14 residues. Trimming pared 8 bases from V and 2 bases from J, leaving 15 bases between. The CDR3 nucleotides are TGTGCCAGCGGATCGAACACAGGGAACTATGGCTACACCTTC. Its protein product is CASGSNTGNYGYTF.

The J gene is TRBJ2-1, the V gene TRBV9; 11 bases are shared with TRBD2. The germline CDR1 and CDR2 sequences are SGDLS and YYNGEE. Trimming removed 0 bases from V and 7 bases from J; junction bases left unmatched: 9. This CDR3 region has 17 residues. CDR3 in amino acids: CASSVGRLAGIPNEQFF. CDR3 in DNA: TGTGCCAGCAGCGTAGGTCGACTAGCGGGAATCCCTAATGAGCAGTTCTTC.

This clone was seen just once. The limits of the CDR3 on the DNA are not certain, so only TCRdb's listed CDR3 is given. The rearrangement links TRBV12-3 or TRBV12-4 to TRBJ2-1; the D call TRBD2 from the table was never checked on the DNA. The CDR3 is made up of 12 amino acids, end residues included. CDR3 protein: CASSSSLLGQFF.

Concerning this clone itself: The junction does not match germline at one end; this may be a read error. This chain links TRBV28 with TRBJ1-5, with 9 nucleotides matching TRBD1. Germline CDR1 MDHEN, CDR2 SYDVKM. CDR3 length: 12 residues. The DNA of the CDR3 is TGTGCCAGCAAATTAGGGGGACAGGGAATTAATTTT. Amino acids: CASKLGGQGINF.

The chain recombines TRBV4-3 with TRBJ2-3; TRBD2 matches 13 bases. Germline CDR1 LGHNA, CDR2 YSLEER. Unmatched junction bases numbered 9, after V lost 3 bases and J lost 6 bases. The CDR3 spans 17 residues. In nucleotides, the CDR3 is TGCGCCAGCAGCCATCTACTAGCGGGGGGGCTTAGGGATACGCAGTATTTT. It is translated as CASSHLLAGGLRDTQYF.